Listed below are T cell receptor beta chains from one sample, sequenced in a study of blood T cell repertoires in COVID-19. This table comes from immunoSEQ multiplex PCR, and its TCRdb copy is limited to in-frame clones, with some not included. The sample carries 130,000 to 150,000 clones, roughly 80% recorded once. The material sequenced was peripheral blood. The receptors stem from a human donor with acute or convalescent COVID-19. The donor label of this sample is uncertain. CDR3s include the opening cysteine and the closing phenylalanine or tryptophan. A D gene is named only where the DNA matches it firmly. Clone size appears in some rows only: once, few, many, or a class for an expanded clone.

- TRBJ1-1 TRBV5-1 13 - TGCGCCAGCAGCTTGGGCGTGGACACTGAAGCTTTCTTT CASSLGVDTEAFF
- TRBJ2-7 TRBV28 16 - TGTGCCAGCAGCTCCTGGGTGGGGGGGCGTCCCTACGAGCAGTACTTC CASSSWVGGRPYEQYF
TRBD1 TRBJ1-2 TRBV7-9 14 - TGTGCCAGCAGCCCCCGGACAGGGTTCGATGGCTACACCTTC CASSPRTGFDGYTF
TRBD1 TRBJ2-7 TRBV27 14 - TGTGCCAGCAGTTTAGGACAGGGAGGCTACGAGCAGTACTTC CASSLGQGGYEQYF
TRBD1 TRBJ1-6 TRBV6-4 16 - TGTGCCAGCAGTGTCCGACAGGGGGCGGGTATTTCACCCCTCCACTTT CASSVRQGAGISPLHF
- TRBJ1-6 TRBV7-9 16 - TGTGCCAGCAGCCGTGTCTTCGGCATGCCGGGTTCACCCCTCCACTTT CASSRVFGMPGSPLHF
- TRBJ2-1 TRBV27 13 - TGTGCCAGCTCCGCTTGGGGAGACAATGAGCAGTTCTTC CASSAWGDNEQFF
TRBD2 TRBJ2-3 TRBV6-6 17 - TGTGCCAGCAGTCCTAGAAGTCAAGCGGGGGTCACAGATACGCAGTATTTT CASSPRSQAGVTDTQYF
- TRBJ2-7 TRBV11-2 12 few TGTGCCAGCAGCTTGGACAGCAGGAGGCAGTACTTC CASSLDSRRQYF
- TRBJ1-1 TRBV18 12 - TGTGCCAGCTCACCGGTCGGGGGTGAAGCTTTCTTT CASSPVGGEAFF
- TRBJ1-2 TRBV5-4 13 - TGTGCCAGCGGATTACTACCCGCCTATGGCTACACCTTC CASGLLPAYGYTF
- TRBJ2-5 TRBV2 11 - TGTGCCAGCAGCACTCTAGAGACCCAGTACTTC CASSTLETQYF
TRBD2 TRBJ2-1 TRBV27 17 - TGTGCCAGCAGTCCTACCCTAGCGGGGGGACTCTACAATGAGCAGTTCTTC CASSPTLAGGLYNEQFF
- TRBJ1-2 TRBV5-6 13 - TGTGCCAGCAGCTTTCCTGGGTCTAGTGGCTACACCTTC CASSFPGSSGYTF
- TRBJ1-2 TRBV5-4 13 - TGTGCCAGCAGCTCCGGGGAGCCATATGGCTACACCTTC CASSSGEPYGYTF
- TRBJ1-2 TRBV2 16 - TGTGCCAGCAGTGAAGTGGGGACACGATCTAACTATGGCTACACCTTC CASSEVGTRSNYGYTF
- TRBJ1-1 TRBV19 13 - TGTGCCAGTAGTAGACAGCAGGACACTGAAGCTTTCTTT CASSRQQDTEAFF
- TRBJ1-1 TRBV4-1 15 - TGCGCCAGCAGCCAGCTGCGAAGGACAAACACTGAAGCTTTCTTT CASSQLRRTNTEAFF
TRBD2 TRBJ2-1 TRBV24-1 12 - TGTGCCACCGGGACTAGTTGGAATGAGCAGTTCTTC CATGTSWNEQFF
- TRBJ2-7 TRBV6-5 14 - TGTGCCAGCAGTCCTGGACTGGGATCCTACGAGCAGTACTTC CASSPGLGSYEQYF